This entry describes one TCR beta chain. Some clones are missing from TCRdb's copy, which holds only in-frame ones; the method was immunoSEQ multiplex PCR. Of 200,000 to 250,000 clones listed, 90% are singletons. The data were taken from a study of blood T cell repertoires in COVID-19. Participant reports of clinical history set cohort assignment. This CDR3 is built from 13 residues. The V segment lost 5 bases and the J segment 2 bases; nucleotides outside the gene matches: 3. Germline V lookup: CDR1 SGHDN, CDR2 FVKESK. The sample was PBMCs or T cells enriched from blood (not recorded which). The V call is TRBV14, the J call TRBJ2-7; 7 bases line up with TRBD1. The sequence was obtained from a man aged 30 to 45 who had been exposed to COVID-19. In DNA, the CDR3 is TGTGCCAGCAGCGCCGGGACAGCCTACGAGCAGTACTTC. Translating gives CASSAGTAYEQYF.